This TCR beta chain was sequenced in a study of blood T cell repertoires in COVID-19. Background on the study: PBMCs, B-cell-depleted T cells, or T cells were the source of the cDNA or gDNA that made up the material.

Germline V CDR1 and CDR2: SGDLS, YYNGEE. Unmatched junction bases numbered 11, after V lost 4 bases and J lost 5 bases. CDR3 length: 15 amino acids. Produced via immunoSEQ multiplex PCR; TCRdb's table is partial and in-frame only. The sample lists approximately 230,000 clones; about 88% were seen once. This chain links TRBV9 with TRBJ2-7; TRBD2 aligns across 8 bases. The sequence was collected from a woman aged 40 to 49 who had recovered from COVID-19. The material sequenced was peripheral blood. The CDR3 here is CASSLSGTRLDEQYF. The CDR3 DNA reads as TGTGCCAGCAGCCTCTCCGGGACTAGGTTAGACGAGCAGTACTTC. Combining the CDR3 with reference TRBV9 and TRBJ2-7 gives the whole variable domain DSGVTQTPKHLITATGQRVTLRCSPRSGDLSVYWYQQSLDQGLQFLIQYYNGEERAKGNILERFSAQQFPDLHSELNLSSLELGDSALYFCASSLSGTRLDEQYFGPGTRLTVT.